This is a list of T cell receptor beta chains from one sample in a study of blood T cells in healthy people across ages. In TCRdb, the 5' RACE reads were re-called with MiXCR into one record per CDR3 protein. The table has roughly 830,000 distinct CDR3 sequences, approximately 59% seen once. The source material was blood. These receptors were obtained from a man aged 25-45 years in good health. CDR3s include the opening cysteine and the closing phenylalanine or tryptophan. Fields, in order: V gene, J gene, clone size, D gene, CDR3 DNA, CDR3 protein. A D gene is named only where the DNA matches it firmly. Expanded clones are given a class, and other clones once, few, many or no size at all.

V gene: TRBV7-9; J gene: TRBJ1-1; clone size: NA; D gene: TRBD1; CDR3 DNA: TGTGCCACGCCCAGGGGGCCGGCGATGAACACTGAAGCTTTCTTT; CDR3 protein: CATPRGPAMNTEAFF
V gene: TRBV20-1; J gene: TRBJ2-5; clone size: NA; D gene: TRBD2; CDR3 DNA: TGCAGTGCCCAAAAAAGCGGGGGCAACCAAGAGACCCAGTACTTC; CDR3 protein: CSAQKSGGNQETQYF
V gene: TRBV10-3; J gene: TRBJ2-1; clone size: few; D gene: TRBD2; CDR3 DNA: TGTGCCATCAGTGATAGCGGGACGGGGGCTATGAACAATGAGCAGTTCTTC; CDR3 protein: CAISDSGTGAMNNEQFF
V gene: TRBV7-3; J gene: TRBJ2-7; clone size: once; D gene: TRBD2; CDR3 DNA: TGTGCCAGCAGCCCCAGCGGGGGGGCCTCCTACAATGAGCAGTACTTC; CDR3 protein: CASSPSGGASYNEQYF
V gene: TRBV12-3/TRBV12-4; J gene: TRBJ1-1; clone size: NA; D gene: TRBD1; CDR3 DNA: TGTGCCAGCAGTTTAGCTGTCCCGGGACAGGGCCCGAACACTGAAGCTTTCTTT; CDR3 protein: CASSLAVPGQGPNTEAFF
V gene: TRBV9; J gene: TRBJ2-1; clone size: few; D gene: TRBD2; CDR3 DNA: TGTGCCAGCAGCTTACTAGCGGATACCTACAATGAGCAGTTCTTC; CDR3 protein: CASSLLADTYNEQFF
V gene: TRBV27; J gene: TRBJ1-4; clone size: NA; D gene: TRBD1; CDR3 DNA: TGTGCCAGCAGTTTAGTCGCCGGGACAGCCGAAAAACTGTTTTTT; CDR3 protein: CASSLVAGTAEKLFF
V gene: TRBV7-2; J gene: TRBJ2-7; clone size: few; D gene: NA; CDR3 DNA: TGTGCCAGCAGCTCCTACGATTACGAGCAGTACTTC; CDR3 protein: CASSSYDYEQYF
V gene: TRBV20-1; J gene: TRBJ2-5; clone size: NA; D gene: TRBD2; CDR3 DNA: TGCAGTGCTAGAGCCCTCCAAACCATTAGCGGGGGCCCCGAGACCCAGTACTTC; CDR3 protein: CSARALQTISGGPETQYF
V gene: TRBV20-1; J gene: TRBJ1-5; clone size: few; D gene: NA; CDR3 DNA: TGCAGTGCTAGAGTGGACGCAGATCAGCCCCAGCATTTT; CDR3 protein: CSARVDADQPQHF
V gene: TRBV6-2/TRBV6-3; J gene: TRBJ2-7; clone size: NA; D gene: TRBD2; CDR3 DNA: TGTGCCAGCAGTAATCCCCCGGGACTAGCGCGCTACGAGCAGTATTTC; CDR3 protein: CASSNPPGLARYEQYF
V gene: TRBV10-3; J gene: TRBJ1-5; clone size: NA; D gene: NA; CDR3 DNA: TGTGCCATCAGTGTTGGGAATCAGCCCCAGCATTTT; CDR3 protein: CAISVGNQPQHF
V gene: TRBV4-3; J gene: TRBJ2-3; clone size: NA; D gene: NA; CDR3 DNA: TGCGCCAGCAGCCAAGACAGCTCCCGCACAGATACGCAGTATTTT; CDR3 protein: CASSQDSSRTDTQYF
V gene: TRBV20-1; J gene: TRBJ1-2; clone size: few; D gene: NA; CDR3 DNA: TGCAGTGCTAGAGGTACGGGACCGAGGAACTATGGCTACACCTTC; CDR3 protein: CSARGTGPRNYGYTF
V gene: TRBV5-1; J gene: TRBJ2-1; clone size: NA; D gene: NA; CDR3 DNA: TGCGCCAGCAGCTCCCGTGACGGGTCGGGTTGGAATGAGCAGTTCTTC; CDR3 protein: CASSSRDGSGWNEQFF
V gene: TRBV4-3; J gene: TRBJ2-3; clone size: few; D gene: NA; CDR3 DNA: TGCGCCAGCAGCCAAGACCCTTTCGGGGGGCTAAATACGCAGTATTTT; CDR3 protein: CASSQDPFGGLNTQYF
V gene: TRBV9; J gene: TRBJ2-4; clone size: few; D gene: NA; CDR3 DNA: TGTGCCAGCAGCGTAGAGGCAGGGCCTTCAGGGAAGCAGTACTTC; CDR3 protein: CASSVEAGPSGKQYF
V gene: TRBV24-1; J gene: TRBJ2-7; clone size: NA; D gene: NA; CDR3 DNA: TGTGCCACCAGTGACAGGACTTCCTACGAGCAGTACTTC; CDR3 protein: CATSDRTSYEQYF
V gene: TRBV10-3; J gene: TRBJ2-4; clone size: NA; D gene: TRBD1; CDR3 DNA: TGTGCCATCAACCTAGACAGGGGGTTGATCGAGGAGCAGTACTTC; CDR3 protein: CAINLDRGLIEEQYF
V gene: TRBV25-1; J gene: TRBJ2-7; clone size: few; D gene: NA; CDR3 DNA: TGTGCCAGCAGTGATAACAGGGACGAGCAGTACTTC; CDR3 protein: CASSDNRDEQYF
V gene: TRBV12-3/TRBV12-4; J gene: TRBJ2-1; clone size: once; D gene: NA; CDR3 DNA: TGTGCCAGCATTCAGGGACGCAGTTCCTACGATGAGCAGTTCTTC; CDR3 protein: CASIQGRSSYDEQFF
V gene: TRBV7-3; J gene: TRBJ2-5; clone size: NA; D gene: NA; CDR3 DNA: TGTGCTTACCCGGTAACAGAGAAAGAGACCCAGTACTTC; CDR3 protein: CAYPVTEKETQYF
V gene: TRBV7-3; J gene: TRBJ2-1; clone size: few; D gene: TRBD2; CDR3 DNA: TGTGCCAGCAGCTTAAACGGGGGGATAGTTTATGAGCAGTTCTTC; CDR3 protein: CASSLNGGIVYEQFF
V gene: TRBV4-2; J gene: TRBJ2-4; clone size: NA; D gene: TRBD2; CDR3 DNA: TGTGCCAGCAGCCACAAGGGAGGGGAACCCAAAAACATTCAGTACTTC; CDR3 protein: CASSHKGGEPKNIQYF
V gene: TRBV12-3/TRBV12-4; J gene: TRBJ2-5; clone size: NA; D gene: NA; CDR3 DNA: TGTGCCAGCACCCTAGGGGGGGAGACCCAGTACTTC; CDR3 protein: CASTLGGETQYF
V gene: TRBV7-2; J gene: TRBJ2-7; clone size: NA; D gene: NA; CDR3 DNA: TGTGCCAGTGTCGGGTGGGGTCATGACTCCTACGAGCAGTACTTC; CDR3 protein: CASVGWGHDSYEQYF
V gene: TRBV27; J gene: TRBJ1-4; clone size: NA; D gene: NA; CDR3 DNA: TGTGCCAGCAGTTTACGGGGTTCGGTTGGGGAAAAACTGTTTTTT; CDR3 protein: CASSLRGSVGEKLFF
V gene: TRBV2; J gene: TRBJ2-7; clone size: NA; D gene: NA; CDR3 DNA: TGTGCCAGCAGTGACCCCGAGGAGGCCGCCGTCGACGAGCAGTACTTC; CDR3 protein: CASSDPEEAAVDEQYF
V gene: TRBV10-3; J gene: TRBJ2-3; clone size: NA; D gene: TRBD2; CDR3 DNA: TGTGCCATCAACAAAGCGGGGGGGGGCACAGATACGCAGTATTTT; CDR3 protein: CAINKAGGGTDTQYF
V gene: TRBV20-1; J gene: TRBJ2-7; clone size: NA; D gene: TRBD1; CDR3 DNA: TGCAGTGCTAAGCTTCCGGGACAGCCCTACGAGCAGTACTTC; CDR3 protein: CSAKLPGQPYEQYF
V gene: TRBV15; J gene: TRBJ1-6; clone size: few; D gene: TRBD1; CDR3 DNA: TGTGCCACCAGCCGTAGCAGGGGGAATAATTCACCCCTCCACTTT; CDR3 protein: CATSRSRGNNSPLHF
V gene: TRBV28; J gene: TRBJ2-7; clone size: few; D gene: TRBD2; CDR3 DNA: TGTGCCAGCAGTCAGTACGGGGGGGTATACGAGCAGTACTTC; CDR3 protein: CASSQYGGVYEQYF
V gene: TRBV29-1; J gene: TRBJ2-5; clone size: NA; D gene: NA; CDR3 DNA: TGCAGCGTCCGGGACCTTCCCAAAGAGCAGTACTTC; CDR3 protein: CSVRDLPKEQYF
V gene: TRBV9; J gene: TRBJ2-7; clone size: once; D gene: NA; CDR3 DNA: TGTGCCAGCAGCAGGCGGGGACAGCCCTACGAGCAGTACTTC; CDR3 protein: CASSRRGQPYEQYF
V gene: TRBV20-1; J gene: TRBJ2-4; clone size: few; D gene: NA; CDR3 DNA: TGCAGTGCTAGAATGACACATGGTCCGCTAGCCAAAAACATTCAGTACTTC; CDR3 protein: CSARMTHGPLAKNIQYF
V gene: TRBV20-1; J gene: TRBJ2-3; clone size: NA; D gene: TRBD2; CDR3 DNA: TGCAGTGCCCACGGACTAGCGGGGGGAGGAACAGATACGCGGTATTTT; CDR3 protein: CSAHGLAGGGTDTRYF
V gene: TRBV20-1; J gene: TRBJ2-3; clone size: NA; D gene: TRBD2; CDR3 DNA: TGCAGTGCCGCCGCACTAGCGGGGCTCACAGATACGCAGTATTTT; CDR3 protein: CSAAALAGLTDTQYF
V gene: TRBV3-1; J gene: TRBJ2-7; clone size: NA; D gene: NA; CDR3 DNA: TGTGCCAACAGCCAGCGCGATGGGTTATACGAGCAGTACTTC; CDR3 protein: CANSQRDGLYEQYF
V gene: TRBV20-1; J gene: TRBJ2-3; clone size: NA; D gene: NA; CDR3 DNA: TGCAGTGCTCAACCCCGTGGGGGGGGCGAGAGAGATACGCAGTATTTT; CDR3 protein: CSAQPRGGGERDTQYF
V gene: TRBV7-2; J gene: TRBJ2-7; clone size: once; D gene: NA; CDR3 DNA: TGTGCCAGCAGCTTAGAACTCTCAAAAGTTGGCGAGCAGTACTTC; CDR3 protein: CASSLELSKVGEQYF
V gene: TRBV13; J gene: TRBJ2-7; clone size: NA; D gene: NA; CDR3 DNA: TGTGCCAGCAGCTCACTCCGGGACATCAACTCCTACGAGCAGTACTTC; CDR3 protein: CASSSLRDINSYEQYF
V gene: TRBV6-4; J gene: TRBJ2-1; clone size: NA; D gene: TRBD2; CDR3 DNA: TGTGCCAGCAGTGTACTAGCGGGGGGCGTTAATGAGCAGTTCTTC; CDR3 protein: CASSVLAGGVNEQFF
V gene: TRBV5-1; J gene: TRBJ2-7; clone size: NA; D gene: TRBD1; CDR3 DNA: TGCGCCAGCAGCCCGGCGGGGACAGGGGACTACGAGCAGTACTTC; CDR3 protein: CASSPAGTGDYEQYF
V gene: TRBV27; J gene: TRBJ1-6; clone size: NA; D gene: NA; CDR3 DNA: TGTGCCAGCAGTTTATATGGACTAAGGAATTCACCCCTCCACTTT; CDR3 protein: CASSLYGLRNSPLHF
V gene: TRBV20-1; J gene: TRBJ1-5; clone size: NA; D gene: NA; CDR3 DNA: TGCAGTGCTAGTGACAGGCATCAGCCCCAGCATTTT; CDR3 protein: CSASDRHQPQHF
V gene: TRBV18; J gene: TRBJ2-3; clone size: NA; D gene: TRBD2; CDR3 DNA: TGTGCCAGCTCACCAGGGCTAGCGGGGGTCACAGATACGCAGTATTTT; CDR3 protein: CASSPGLAGVTDTQYF
V gene: TRBV7-9; J gene: TRBJ1-1; clone size: NA; D gene: NA; CDR3 DNA: TGTGCCAGCAGCTTACCCGTCGACAGTATGAACACTGAAGCTTTCTTT; CDR3 protein: CASSLPVDSMNTEAFF